The next 14 T cell receptor beta chains were all read from a single sample in a study of T cell responses to AZD1222 COVID-19 vaccine. Assay used: immunoSEQ multiplex PCR; TCRdb lists only in-frame clones, some missing. This sample has over 110,000 clones, with around 93% found just once. The source material was peripheral blood, sampled on day 0 of AZD1222 vaccination. These receptors all stem from an adult in good health.

The V and J genes are TRBV7-8 and TRBJ2-7, with 7 bases matching TRBD2. CDR1 is SGHVS and CDR2 is FQNEAQ in the germline V gene. J lost 4 bases, V lost 5 bases, and 2 bases had no gene match. The CDR3 spans 12 residues. In DNA, the CDR3 is TGTGCCAGCAGCCGGACTAGTTACGAGCAGTACTTC. Translating it yields CASSRTSYEQYF.

This chain joins TRBV10-3 and TRBJ1-1; D is unresolved. Deletions cut 4 bases from V and 7 bases from J, with 19 bases between. Germline V gene sequence: CDR1 ENHRY, CDR2 SYGVKD. The CDR3 contains 15 residues. CDR3 DNA: TGTGCCATCAGTGCTAAATCCTACTGGCAGAGTGAAGCTTTCTTT. It encodes CAISAKSYWQSEAFF.

The chain has TRBV19 and TRBJ2-3; D uncertain. CDR3 length: 13 amino acids. The germline V and J ends were trimmed by 1 base and 4 bases, with 6 bases remaining between them. Germline V gene sequence: CDR1 LNHDA, CDR2 SQIVND (reference sequence). CDR3 sequence (DNA): TGTGCCAGTAGTATAGGGATCCCAGATACGCAGTATTTT. Amino acid sequence: CASSIGIPDTQYF.

The genes are TRBV7-2 and TRBJ1-1, with unresolved D. Trimming took 2 bases from V and 0 from J, leaving 4 bases between them. From germline, CDR1 is SGHTA and CDR2 FQGNSA. The CDR3 consists of 13 residues. Written as DNA, the CDR3 is TGTGCCAGCAGCTTACGCATGAACACTGAAGCTTTCTTT. Translated: CASSLRMNTEAFF.

This chain connects TRBV27 to TRBJ2-3; 9 bases line up with TRBD2. V dropped 4 bases and J dropped 5; count of bases not matched to a gene: 7. The CDR3 has 15 amino acids. Germline V gene data show CDR1 as MNHEY and CDR2 as SMNVEV (reference sequence). CDR3 coding DNA: TGTGCCAGCAGTTCTCTAGCGGGACCCCGAGATACGCAGTATTTT. It is translated as CASSSLAGPRDTQYF.

The chain joins TRBV5-1 to TRBJ2-2, with D possibly being TRBD1 (6 bases). With 1 base removed from V and 7 bases from J, the gap between germline ends came to 17 bases. CDR1 is SGHRS, CDR2 YFSETQ, per germline. The CDR3 extends over 16 amino acids. For the CDR3, the DNA is TGCGCCAGCAGCTTGAACAGGGTAGGCGGCGGCGGGGAGCTGTTTTTT. It yields the protein CASSLNRVGGGGELFF.

The chain employs TRBV20-1 and TRBJ1-2; no firm D call. Looked up from germline, CDR1 is DFQATT and CDR2 is SNEGSKA (reference sequence). V gave up 3 bases and J gave up 0 bases, with 17 bases separating them. The CDR3 loop spans 16 amino acids. Here the CDR3 DNA reads TGCAGTGCTAGTGATGGCCCCGGGAGTTCTAACTATGGCTACACCTTC. This gives the protein CSASDGPGSSNYGYTF.

The rearrangement joins TRBV28 to TRBJ2-3; no clear D. The CDR3 is 14 residues long. From germline, CDR1 is MDHEN and CDR2 SYDVKM. With 1 base removed from V and 3 bases from J, the gap between germline ends came to 8 bases. As DNA, the CDR3 is TGTGCCAGCAGTTTATTCGGCCCTACAGATACGCAGTATTTT. Amino acid sequence: CASSLFGPTDTQYF.

This clone came up once. The chain couples TRBV10-3 to TRBJ1-3; D may be TRBD1 (6 bases). This CDR3 has 12 residues. Trimming removed 9 bases at V and 1 base at J, with 7 bases between. Germline CDR1 and CDR2: ENHRY and SYGVKD. The CDR3 DNA reads TGTGCCATTCAGGGGTCTGGAAACACCATATATTTT. Protein sequence: CAIQGSGNTIYF.

This chain uses TRBV28 with TRBJ2-7; 7 nucleotides agree with TRBD1. V lost 5 bases and J lost 4; bases outside the gene matches: 11. The CDR3 extends over 15 amino acids. Germline-derived CDR1 and CDR2 are MDHEN and SYDVKM. The CDR3 DNA reads as TGTGCCAGCAGTCCACCAGGGGGTCTCTTTTACGAGCAGTACTTC. Translation gives CASSPPGGLFYEQYF.

The rearrangement links TRBV5-6 to TRBJ1-2, with TRBD1 matching over 7 bases. The J segment lost 2 bases and the V segment lost 4 bases, leaving 5 bases of the junction unmatched. From germline, CDR1 is SGHDT and CDR2 YYEEEE. The CDR3 contains 14 residues. CDR3 DNA sequence: TGTGCCAGCAGCACGGGGACAGTAAACTATGGCTACACCTTC. Its protein product is CASSTGTVNYGYTF.

The chain uses TRBV28 and TRBJ2-3; 9 bases align to TRBD2. The ends lost 7 bases at V and 1 base at J; junction bases unmatched: 3. The CDR3 length is 14 residues. In germline, CDR1 is MDHEN, CDR2 SYDVKM. The CDR3 DNA reads TGTGCCAGCACCGTAGCGGGGGGCACAGATACGCAGTATTTT. Translating it yields CASTVAGGTDTQYF.

The V and J genes are TRBV4-2 and TRBJ1-1; TRBD1 might be the D (5 bases). Between the trimmed V and J ends, which lost 1 base and 3 bases, there was a span of 12 bases. Germline lookup yields CDR1 LGHNA and CDR2 YNFKEQ. This CDR3 contains 15 residues. CDR3 sequence (DNA): TGTGCCAGCAGCCAAGGGGACGGGGGGGACACTGAAGCTTTCTTT. It specifies CASSQGDGGDTEAFF.

In this sample, this clone turned up once. The chain couples TRBV28 to TRBJ1-2; no reliable D call. Germline V gives CDR1 MDHEN, CDR2 SYDVKM. The CDR3 loop spans 15 amino acids. The V end was cut by 2 bases, the J end by 5 bases, with 15 bases between. CDR3 in DNA: TGTGCCAGCAGTTTACCGTATGTTGAAATTTATGGCTACACCTTC. Translating it yields CASSLPYVEIYGYTF.